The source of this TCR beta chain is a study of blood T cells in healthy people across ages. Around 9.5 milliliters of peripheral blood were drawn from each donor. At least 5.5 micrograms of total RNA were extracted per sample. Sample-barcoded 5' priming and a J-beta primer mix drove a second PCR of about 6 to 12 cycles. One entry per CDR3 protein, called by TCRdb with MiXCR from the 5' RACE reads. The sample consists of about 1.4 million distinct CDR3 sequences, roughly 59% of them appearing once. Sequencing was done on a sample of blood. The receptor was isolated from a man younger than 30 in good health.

The CDR3 loop reads CASSPRTGTNTEAFF. In DNA, the CDR3 is TGTGCCAGCAGCCCTCGGACAGGAACGAACACTGAAGCTTTCTTT. The chain combines TRBV14 with TRBJ1-1, with 7 bases fitting TRBD1. Germline V gene data show CDR1 as SGHDN and CDR2 as FVKESK. Losses at the gene ends were 4 bases for V and 1 base for J; bases not matched to a gene: 6. The CDR3 runs 15 residues.